This is a list of T cell receptor beta chains from one sample in a study of post-analysis software for immune sequencing data. TCRdb reprocessed the PCR reads with MiXCR, giving one entry per CDR3 protein. The data show over 700,000 distinct CDR3 sequences, less than 35% seen once. Sequenced input: blood. Receptors were obtained from a girl aged 10 to 17 with multiple sclerosis. Each CDR3 is given with its conserved first and last residue. D genes are given only for firm matches. Clone size is not always given. Where it is, it says once, few, many or a class for expanded clones.

.	TRBV5-5	TRBD1	TRBJ2-3	TGTGCCAGCAGCCGACAACCCGGGACAGGGTCGGTAGATACGCAGTATTTT	CASSRQPGTGSVDTQYF
few	TRBV5-1	.	TRBJ2-1	TGCGCCAGCAGCTGGGGGAAAGAGCGTGAGCAGTTCTTC	CASSWGKEREQFF
.	TRBV7-7	TRBD2	TRBJ2-1	TGTGCCAGCAGCCCCAACGGGAGGAACAATGAGCAGTTCTTC	CASSPNGRNNEQFF
few	TRBV20-1	.	TRBJ2-4	TGCAGTGTGTCTCGGGACAAAAACATTCAGTACTTC	CSVSRDKNIQYF
.	TRBV15	.	TRBJ2-5	TGTGCCACCGAGGTACAAGAGACCCAGTACTTC	CATEVQETQYF
once	TRBV29-1	TRBD1	TRBJ2-1	TGCAGCGTCCGGGGCAGGGGGCGAGGAAATGAGCAGTTCTTC	CSVRGRGRGNEQFF
.	TRBV27	TRBD1	TRBJ1-5	TGTGCCAGCACGGGACAGATAGGAGAACAGCCCCAGCATTTT	CASTGQIGEQPQHF
few	TRBV7-9	TRBD1	TRBJ1-2	TGTGCCAGCAGCTTTTCGGGCAGGGGGACCTATGGCTACACCTTC	CASSFSGRGTYGYTF
.	TRBV6-2/TRBV6-3	TRBD2	TRBJ2-1	TGTGCCAGCAGTTTTGCTAGCGGGGGGTACAATGAGCAGTTCTTC	CASSFASGGYNEQFF
.	TRBV6-2/TRBV6-3	.	TRBJ2-7	TGTGCCAGCAGTTACGCGCGAGGGAGCACTTACGAGCAGTACTTC	CASSYARGSTYEQYF
.	TRBV9	TRBD2	TRBJ2-1	TGTGCCAGCAGCTCCCGGGCTAGCGGGGTCTACAATGAGCAGTTCTTC	CASSSRASGVYNEQFF
.	TRBV20-1	.	TRBJ2-1	TGCAGTGCCCTGTTTGAGGAGAGGTACAATGAGCAGTTCTTC	CSALFEERYNEQFF
.	TRBV12-3/TRBV12-4	.	TRBJ2-3	TGTGCCAGCAGTCAACGAAACAACAGGGCGGATACGCAGTATTTT	CASSQRNNRADTQYF
few	TRBV6-1	.	TRBJ2-1	TGTGCCAGCAGGATGTTAGGGGAGCAGTTCTTC	CASRMLGEQFF
.	TRBV24-1	TRBD1	TRBJ2-2	TGTGCCACCAGTGTTTGGACAGGGGGTGCCGGGGAGCTGTTTTTT	CATSVWTGGAGELFF
.	TRBV5-1	TRBD1	TRBJ2-7	TGCGCCAGCAGCGACGGACAGGGTAAACCCGAGCAGTACTTC	CASSDGQGKPEQYF
.	TRBV10-3	.	TRBJ2-1	TGTGTCATCAGTGAGTCAAGAGACGCCTACAATGAGCAGTTCTTC	CVISESRDAYNEQFF
.	TRBV29-1	TRBD2	TRBJ2-3	TGCAGCGGCGGTGAGCGGGGGAGCACAGATACGCAGTATTTT	CSGGERGSTDTQYF
.	TRBV7-2	.	TRBJ2-7	TGTGCCAGCAGCCACGGGACGCGAGGCTACGAGCAGTACTTC	CASSHGTRGYEQYF
few	TRBV13	TRBD2	TRBJ2-1	TGTGCCAGCAGCTTAGATAGGCAGGGCGGGAGAGACAATGAGCAGTTCTTC	CASSLDRQGGRDNEQFF
.	TRBV20-1	TRBD2	TRBJ2-5	TGCAGTGCCGGGGGGGTAGCGGGAGTAGTTGGGGAGCAGTACTTC	CSAGGVAGVVGEQYF
.	TRBV24-1	.	TRBJ2-6	TGTGCCACCAGTGGAACAGGGTTTAGCGTCCTGACTTTC	CATSGTGFSVLTF
few	TRBV5-1	.	TRBJ1-6	TGCGCCAGCAGCTTAGGGGTCCGGGGTTTTTACAATTCACCCCTCCACTTT	CASSLGVRGFYNSPLHF
.	TRBV29-1	TRBD2	TRBJ2-7	TGCAGCGTTGCGGCGAGTAGCGGGATGGGGTATTACGAGCAGTACTTC	CSVAASSGMGYYEQYF
few	TRBV20-1	.	TRBJ2-7	TGCAGTGCTAGAGGCGGATCAGCCTACGAGCAGTACTTC	CSARGGSAYEQYF
.	TRBV18	.	TRBJ2-3	TGTGCCAGCGCACCGAAAAGGGGCAGGCCTAGCACAGATACGCAGTATTTT	CASAPKRGRPSTDTQYF
few	TRBV6-1	.	TRBJ2-7	TGTGCCAGCAGCCCCAGGGCAGGGGAGGTCAACTACGAGCAGTACTTC	CASSPRAGEVNYEQYF
few	TRBV6-5	.	TRBJ2-5	TGTGCCAGCAGTCCCCAGCTGGTCCAAGAGACCCAGTACTTC	CASSPQLVQETQYF
.	TRBV3-1	TRBD2	TRBJ2-5	TGTGCCAGCAGTCGTATAGCGGGGCAAGAGACCCAGTACTTC	CASSRIAGQETQYF
.	TRBV2	.	TRBJ1-2	TGTGCCAGCAGTGAAACCCGACAGACCCACTATGGCTACACCTTC	CASSETRQTHYGYTF
.	TRBV6-2/TRBV6-3	.	TRBJ2-2	TGTGCCAGCAGTTACACCAATGCCGGGGAGCTGTTTTTT	CASSYTNAGELFF
.	TRBV20-1	.	TRBJ1-2	TGCAGTGCTAGACGAACCGGGACCGCCTCGATGGCGGACTATGGCTACACCTTC	CSARRTGTASMADYGYTF
many	TRBV10-3	.	TRBJ2-1	TGTGCCATCAGTGTAGGGGATGAGCAGTTCTTC	CAISVGDEQFF
.	TRBV2	.	TRBJ2-5	TGTGCCAGCAAGTCGGAACTCCCCCTCGGGGAGACCCAGTACTTC	CASKSELPLGETQYF
.	TRBV20-1	TRBD2	TRBJ2-3	TGCAGTGCTAGAACCCCCCGGGGGGGAACAGATACGCAGTATTTT	CSARTPRGGTDTQYF
few	TRBV20-1	TRBD2	TRBJ2-2	TGCAGTGCCGGACTAGCGATAAACACCGGGGAGCTGTTTTTT	CSAGLAINTGELFF
.	TRBV12-5	TRBD2	TRBJ2-1	TGTGCTAGTGGCCCCGGGACTAGCGGGAGAAATGAGCAGTTCTTC	CASGPGTSGRNEQFF
.	TRBV6-5	.	TRBJ1-1	TGTGCCAGCAGTTACTCGATGGGGAAACCTGAAGCTTTCTTT	CASSYSMGKPEAFF
few	TRBV20-1	.	TRBJ2-5	TGCAGTGCTGGACCTTTAGTCGAGACCCAGTACTTC	CSAGPLVETQYF
.	TRBV6-6	.	TRBJ2-7	TGTGCCAGCAGTTATTCGGGAAATAAAGACACCCAGTACTTC	CASSYSGNKDTQYF
.	TRBV28	.	TRBJ1-6	TGTGCCTCACACAGTCGTTCTTCACCCCTCCACTTT	CASHSRSSPLHF
once	TRBV7-9	.	TRBJ2-5	TGTGCCAGCCGCCCTGGAGAGCAGTACTTC	CASRPGEQYF
few	TRBV29-1	TRBD2	TRBJ2-1	TGCAGCGTCCCGACTCGGACTAGCGGGAGGACCTACTACAATGAGCAGTTCTTC	CSVPTRTSGRTYYNEQFF
once	TRBV20-1	TRBD1	TRBJ2-3	TGCAGTGCCCCAAAAACAGGGGCCACAGATACGCAGTATTTT	CSAPKTGATDTQYF
.	TRBV6-2/TRBV6-3	.	TRBJ1-5	TGTGCCGGCAGCCCACACGAGTATCTCAATCAGCCCCAGCATTTT	CAGSPHEYLNQPQHF
few	TRBV29-1	TRBD2	TRBJ2-1	TGCAGCGTTGGCCCCTCGGGGGGCAATGAGCAGTTCTTC	CSVGPSGGNEQFF
few	TRBV6-2/TRBV6-3	TRBD2	TRBJ2-1	TGTGCCAGCAGTTACGAGCGGACTAGGACCCACAATGAGCAGTTCTTC	CASSYERTRTHNEQFF
.	TRBV20-1	TRBD1	TRBJ2-1	TGCAGTGCACTTCCGGGACAGCCTTCGATAATCTCCTACAATGAGCAGTTCTTC	CSALPGQPSIISYNEQFF
few	TRBV7-9	.	TRBJ2-4	TGTGCCAGCAGTCGGGCCCTCGAAGGGAACATTCAGTACTTC	CASSRALEGNIQYF
.	TRBV28	.	TRBJ2-2	TGTGCCAGCAGTCTACCGGGGTACGCCGGGGAGCTGTTTTTT	CASSLPGYAGELFF
few	TRBV20-1	.	TRBJ1-1	TGCAGTGCTAGGCGGTGGGTAGGGACTGAAGCTTTCTTT	CSARRWVGTEAFF
many	TRBV3-1	.	TRBJ1-2	TGTGCCAGCAGCCAAGATAGCGGGGCGCTTGGCTACACCTTC	CASSQDSGALGYTF
once	TRBV27	.	TRBJ1-6	TGTGCCAGCAGTTCAGGCCCTAATTCACCCCTCCACTTT	CASSSGPNSPLHF